This T cell receptor beta chain was profiled in a study of cytomegalovirus exposure and HLA in healthy donors (TCRdb year 2017). Study-wide context: An earlier analysis of some 500 of the donors reported approximately 300 Gb of sequence data and 117 million unique TCR beta sequences from about 179 million T cells. Approximately 300 gigabases of sequencing data and around 85 million unique TCR sequences made up an early release that covered 640 HLA-typed donors. Among the roughly 400 genotyped donors, under 90% belonged to the genetic ancestry cluster associated with self-reported Caucasian donors. The aim of the study was to test whether cataloging public T cell receptors could identify signatures of past pathogen exposure. Using immunosequencing, the study profiled T cell repertoires from 666 subjects and related those repertoires to cytomegalovirus serostatus. Besides the first cohort of roughly 660 subjects, a separate validation cohort made up of roughly 130 different subjects was used. To predict cytomegalovirus infection status, the study combined high-throughput TCR immunosequencing, statistical association of individual TCRs with disease status, and machine learning. A later analysis re-examined previously published TCR beta repertoires from over 500 donors and added high-resolution HLA genotyping to investigate patterns of TCR occurrence. The later analysis used no new phenotypic data to find candidate immune exposures, relying instead on TCR beta sequences and their occurrence across donors. To decide whether each TCR beta V gene segment behaved as functional or pseudogenic, an earlier analysis of fewer than 750 of the donors relied on high-throughput TCR beta sequencing. Donor age, sex, ethnicity and CMV serostatus were collected together with the repertoire data. Genome-wide SNP genotypes for about 60% of the 666 donors were used in a later genetic analysis, which treated that subset as a discovery cohort. All discovery cohort repertoires had been generated using a single sequencing platform. Both class I and class II loci were covered by HLA typing, at four-digit resolution. Typing coverage differed by locus: A, B, C, DRB1 and DQB1 were typed in about 629-640 donors, DQA1 in 500 to 550, DPA1 in roughly 590, and DPB1 in just under 490. A handful of DR-DQ haplotypes were handled as single units for association and clustering because linkage in the cohort was strong. On average, 235,054 unique TCR beta nucleotide sequences were sequenced per donor among 398 genotyped donors of the cohort, with around 19% of those sequences being non-productive. The paper as a whole reports these results and caveats: A further reported finding was that TCR beta sequences accurately predicted the HLA-A and HLA-B alleles for most subjects in the first cohort. Correlated functional status among segregating V segments might reflect linkage disequilibrium, but an unknown experimental factor could not be ruled out. It was suggested by the authors that the approach could potentially be generalized to other disease states and immunological phenotypes. Immune exposure information for the cohort was limited to CMV serostatus. According to a later analysis, parvovirus B19, influenza, CMV and Epstein-Barr virus appeared linked to several top co-occurrence clusters. The 87-base-pair reads could not distinguish some IMGT-functional V segments, including TRBV6-2 and TRBV6-3, so those segments were excluded. An earlier analysis of approximately 500 of the donors showed that most TCR beta V segments appeared in productive rearrangements either about 87% or about 30% of the time, which broadly matched IMGT annotations. The study listed approximately 150 TCR beta chains as associated with cytomegalovirus. A later analysis associated roughly 17,000 TCR beta sequences with specific HLA alleles at a false discovery rate of 0.05. In a later analysis, the rate of TCR association differed among HLA loci, with DRB1 alleles having the most associated TCRs and HLA-C alleles having the fewest. Most TCR sequences were observed very rarely across donors, whereas some public TCRs were present in many individuals. A later analysis found that HLA-associated TCR beta chains were more clonally expanded and had lower generation probabilities than equally common non-associated chains. When HLA alleles, especially DR and DQ, strongly co-occurred, attributing TCR associations to individual alleles was difficult. A later genetic analysis associated a missense DCLRE1C variant with V-gene and J-gene trimming of TCR beta chains, and an independent cohort replicated the association. According to a later analysis, most CMV-associated TCR beta chains appeared to be HLA-restricted, and the HLA associations seemed to be driven largely by CMV exposure. Compared with the 666-donor mean, donors in an Asian-associated ancestry cluster had fewer N-insertions in productive TCRs, according to a later genetic analysis. The presence/absence analyses assumed that sequencing depth was roughly uniform across donors, and that assumption may not be true. The classifier was reported to diagnose cytomegalovirus status with high specificity and sensitivity in both the original and validation cohorts. A group of highly shared sequence variants was considered likely to be a technical artifact of the sequencing pipeline. Because counts were too low, about 18 rarely observed V segments, including chromosome 9 orphons, were excluded from the earlier analysis of around 640 of the donors. In this cohort, only TCR beta chains were sequenced, and detectable features were limited by the absence of alpha or paired-chain data. HLA typing was unavailable for some donors at each locus, so association tests used only the typed subset. In vitro tests confirmed that a few of the cytomegalovirus-associated TCR beta chains recognize cytomegalovirus antigens.

The method was the immunoSEQ multiplex PCR assay. For the multiplex PCR, a mixture combining 60 forward primers for TCR Vbeta segments and 13 reverse primers for TCR Jbeta segments was used. The CDR3 region of rearranged TCR beta genes was amplified from genomic DNA by a multiplex PCR assay. On the Illumina HiSeq System, the amplified TCR beta libraries were sequenced as 87-base-pair reads. The original pipeline was this. Across the 666 repertoires, a later analysis counted some 81 million unique TCR beta chains, around 11 million of which were shared by at least two donors. Raw reads were error-corrected and collapsed into unique sequences with a nearest-neighbor algorithm that merged closely related sequences to remove PCR and sequencing errors. CDR3 sequences were aligned to IMGT reference sequences to assign V, D and J gene segments. For a sequence to be retained, a match of at least six nucleotides to both a V gene segment and a J gene segment was required. Rearrangements were called productive when the CDR3 lacked stop codons and stayed in frame with V and J; all others were non-productive. CDR3 was defined by IMGT convention, running from the second conserved V-encoded cysteine to the conserved J-encoded phenylalanine. In an earlier analysis of approximately 590 of the donors, sequences lacking an unambiguous match to a single V gene segment were excluded. In an earlier analysis of 587 of the donors, a V segment was called functional when productive rearrangements were above 56.7%, and segregating when the standard deviation between donors exceeded 5%. To diagnose cytomegalovirus status from the catalog of TCR beta chain sequences, a statistical classification framework was built. In a later analysis, TCR nucleotide sequences were compared against IMGT/GENE-DB human TR gene sequences so that V and J genes could be assigned. The TCRdist pipeline was used in a later analysis to assign CDR3 sequences and most-parsimonious VDJ recombination scenarios. In a later analysis, each TCR beta chain was defined by its CDR3 amino acid sequence together with its V-gene family, and reads lacking a unique V-gene family were excluded. As a way to deal with suspected cross-contamination and a sequencing artifact, a later analysis dropped 500 to 700 nucleotide sequences that were highly shared and had low generation probability. In a later analysis, a clonal expansion index was calculated for each public chain from normalized within-repertoire ranks of inferred template counts. In a later analysis, generation probabilities were computed with a VDJ recombination model fitted to out-of-frame rearrangements, and the resulting probabilities were checked against IGoR. Hypergeometric tests were used in a later analysis to score TCR-TCR, TCR-HLA and TCR-CMV co-occurrence, with a repertoire-size bias correction applied to the TCR pairs. A later analysis estimated false discovery rates by permuting HLA or CMV assignments 20 times. In a later analysis, co-occurring TCRs were grouped using DBSCAN, with TCRdist sequence similarity added in when clustering inside HLA-allele-positive subsets. Repertoires with fewer than 30,000 or more than 120,000 public chains were left out of co-occurrence clustering, as were about 5 repertoires with anomalous nucleotide sharing. As stored in TCRdb, this immuneACCESS dataset retains in-frame rearrangements with V and J assigned. A fraction of the clones does not appear; measured against another copy, unresolved V genes explain less than half of the discrepancy, and the remainder lacks a known reason. V, J and clone size were drawn from that table, and D and trimming were deduced from the DNA. This sample's records show around 200,000 clones. The top ten constitute around 1.1% of the sample.

As regards this clone: No cognate antigen has been identified for it.

In total, 500 to 700 healthy bone marrow donors made up the cohort. At the time of sampling, every cohort member was nominally healthy, though immune exposures that went unrecorded were likely present. The donor tested CMV seropositive and was one of the 289 seropositive cohort members. A peripheral blood sample was collected from each donor, and TCR beta sequencing was performed on peripheral blood mononuclear cells. The Qiagen DNeasy Blood Extraction Kit was used to extract genomic DNA from the blood cell samples. CDR3 length: 16 amino acids, cysteine to phenylalanine. The entry retains the CDR3 DNA only, 48 bases that are in frame from base 1. For CDR1 and CDR2, the germline V gene lists SGHTA and FQGNSA. V and J are trimmed by 1 base and 0 bases, and the gene matches miss 3 bases of the junction.

This sequence originates from a girl aged 2-10 years in good health and CMV-seropositive. Recombination linked TRBV7-2 to TRBJ2-1, and TRBD1 matches 7 of the central bases. Sequenced input: PBMCs. The CDR3 loop reads CASSLGGDSSYNEQFF. DNA sequence: TGTGCCAGCAGCTTAGGAGGGGACAGCTCCTACAATGAGCAGTTCTTC.